The rows below give T cell receptor beta chains drawn from one sample of a study of cytomegalovirus exposure and HLA in healthy donors. The method was immunoSEQ multiplex PCR; TCRdb's version includes in-frame clones alone and lacks a portion of them. The sample gives about 120,000 clones, over 75% of which show up once; about 1.5% is in the top ten. What was sequenced was PBMCs. The receptors stem from a woman aged 18-30 years in good health and CMV-seronegative. CDR3s include the opening cysteine and the closing phenylalanine or tryptophan. The D gene is left open where the match is weak. Clone sizes are given selectively: once, few, many, or a class where the clone is expanded.

cdr3_aa: CASSRGGTGTYEQYF
cdr3_nt: TGCGCCAGCAGCAGGGGGGGGACGGGAACCTACGAGCAGTACTTC
j_call: TRBJ2-7
clone_size: -
d_call: -
cdr3_length: 15
v_call: TRBV5-1

cdr3_aa: CASSPPPGQENGYTF
cdr3_nt: TGTGCCAGCTCACCCCCGCCGGGACAGGAGAATGGCTACACCTTC
j_call: TRBJ1-2
clone_size: -
d_call: TRBD1
cdr3_length: 15
v_call: TRBV18

cdr3_aa: CASSGGDGSSYNSPLHF
cdr3_nt: TGTGCCAGCAGCGGGGGGGACGGGAGCTCCTATAATTCACCCCTCCACTTT
j_call: TRBJ1-6
clone_size: -
d_call: -
cdr3_length: 17
v_call: TRBV5-4

cdr3_aa: CASSIDETSGHTDTQYF
cdr3_nt: TGTGCCAGTAGTATAGACGAGACTAGCGGCCACACAGATACGCAGTATTTT
j_call: TRBJ2-3
clone_size: -
d_call: TRBD2
cdr3_length: 17
v_call: TRBV19

cdr3_aa: CASSIARGRGTEAFF
cdr3_nt: TGTGCCAGTAGTATCGCGCGGGGGCGTGGGACTGAAGCTTTCTTT
j_call: TRBJ1-1
clone_size: -
d_call: -
cdr3_length: 15
v_call: TRBV19

cdr3_aa: CASSYSNRRGNSPLHF
cdr3_nt: TGTGCCAGCAGTTACTCGAACAGACGGGGGAATTCACCCCTCCACTTT
j_call: TRBJ1-6
clone_size: -
d_call: -
cdr3_length: 16
v_call: TRBV6-5

cdr3_aa: CASSYSRILNTEAFF
cdr3_nt: TGTGCCAGCAGTTACTCTAGAATTTTGAACACTGAAGCTTTCTTT
j_call: TRBJ1-1
clone_size: -
d_call: -
cdr3_length: 15
v_call: TRBV6-5

cdr3_aa: CASSYEGGSYNEQFF
cdr3_nt: TGTGCCAGCAGTTATGAGGGCGGCTCCTACAATGAGCAGTTCTTC
j_call: TRBJ2-1
clone_size: -
d_call: -
cdr3_length: 15
v_call: TRBV6-6

cdr3_aa: CASSQEGVRANSNQPQHF
cdr3_nt: TGTGCCAGCAGCCAAGAGGGCGTCAGGGCTAATAGCAATCAGCCCCAGCATTTT
j_call: TRBJ1-5
clone_size: -
d_call: -
cdr3_length: 18
v_call: TRBV4-2

cdr3_aa: CASSLLPDRVEYGYTF
cdr3_nt: TGTGCCAGCAGTTTACTACCGGACAGGGTAGAGTATGGCTACACCTTC
j_call: TRBJ1-2
clone_size: -
d_call: TRBD1
cdr3_length: 16
v_call: TRBV6-5

cdr3_aa: CASGHRDREEAFF
cdr3_nt: TGTGCCAGCGGGCACCGGGACAGGGAGGAAGCTTTCTTT
j_call: TRBJ1-1
clone_size: -
d_call: TRBD1
cdr3_length: 13
v_call: TRBV6-6

cdr3_aa: CASQASYLNTGELFF
cdr3_nt: TGTGCCAGCCAAGCTAGTTATTTGAACACCGGGGAGCTGTTTTTT
j_call: TRBJ2-2
clone_size: -
d_call: -
cdr3_length: 15
v_call: TRBV27

cdr3_aa: CAISDLELSTGVYEQYF
cdr3_nt: TGTGCCATCAGTGACCTCGAGTTGTCAACGGGAGTCTACGAGCAGTACTTC
j_call: TRBJ2-7
clone_size: once
d_call: -
cdr3_length: 17
v_call: TRBV10-3

cdr3_aa: CASSFLIGQGATGELFF
cdr3_nt: TGTGCCAGCAGTTTCCTTATAGGACAGGGGGCGACCGGGGAGCTGTTTTTT
j_call: TRBJ2-2
clone_size: -
d_call: TRBD1
cdr3_length: 17
v_call: TRBV27

cdr3_aa: CASSMGPGGASTDTQYF
cdr3_nt: TGTGCCAGTAGTATGGGGCCTGGCGGGGCTAGCACAGATACGCAGTATTTT
j_call: TRBJ2-3
clone_size: -
d_call: -
cdr3_length: 17
v_call: TRBV19

cdr3_aa: CASSAGGSGANGLTF
cdr3_nt: TGTGCCAGCAGCGCAGGGGGGTCTGGGGCCAACGGCCTGACTTTC
j_call: TRBJ2-6
clone_size: -
d_call: -
cdr3_length: 15
v_call: TRBV6-1

cdr3_aa: CAIKRQSNEQFF
cdr3_nt: TGTGCCATCAAAAGACAGTCGAATGAGCAGTTCTTC
j_call: TRBJ2-1
clone_size: -
d_call: -
cdr3_length: 12
v_call: TRBV10-3

cdr3_aa: CASSSGKKGYTDTQYF
cdr3_nt: TGCGCCAGCAGCTCCGGGAAGAAAGGCTACACAGATACGCAGTATTTT
j_call: TRBJ2-3
clone_size: -
d_call: -
cdr3_length: 16
v_call: TRBV10-1

cdr3_aa: CASRDRQVETYEQYF
cdr3_nt: TGTGCCAGCAGAGACAGACAGGTTGAAACTTACGAGCAGTACTTC
j_call: TRBJ2-7
clone_size: -
d_call: -
cdr3_length: 15
v_call: TRBV6-1

cdr3_aa: CASSLQGITFF
cdr3_nt: TGCGCCAGCAGCCTACAGGGGATAACTTTCTTT
j_call: TRBJ1-1
clone_size: -
d_call: TRBD1
cdr3_length: 11
v_call: TRBV10-1

cdr3_aa: CASSYSVGQSSYEQYF
cdr3_nt: TGTGCCAGCAGTTACTCGGTGGGACAGAGCTCCTACGAGCAGTACTTC
j_call: TRBJ2-7
clone_size: -
d_call: TRBD1
cdr3_length: 16
v_call: TRBV6-5

cdr3_aa: CASSPLGTGGQPQHF
cdr3_nt: TGTGCCAGCTCCCCCTTGGGGACAGGGGGTCAGCCCCAGCATTTT
j_call: TRBJ1-5
clone_size: -
d_call: TRBD1
cdr3_length: 15
v_call: TRBV18

cdr3_aa: CASSPGQTNTEAFF
cdr3_nt: TGTGCCAGTAGCCCGGGACAGACGAACACTGAAGCTTTCTTT
j_call: TRBJ1-1
clone_size: -
d_call: TRBD1
cdr3_length: 14
v_call: TRBV19

cdr3_aa: CASSTWGGSYEQYF
cdr3_nt: TGTGCCAGCAGCACATGGGGGGGGTCCTACGAGCAGTACTTC
j_call: TRBJ2-7
clone_size: -
d_call: TRBD2
cdr3_length: 14
v_call: TRBV25-1

cdr3_aa: CASSPSSSGIRSSGANGLTF
cdr3_nt: TGTGCCAGCTCACCAAGTTCTAGCGGGATACGAAGCTCTGGGGCCAACGGCCTGACTTTC
j_call: TRBJ2-6
clone_size: -
d_call: TRBD2
cdr3_length: 20
v_call: TRBV18

cdr3_aa: CASSELGPGWGPNQPQHF
cdr3_nt: TGTGCCAGCAGTGAATTGGGGCCAGGGTGGGGGCCAAATCAGCCCCAGCATTTT
j_call: TRBJ1-5
clone_size: -
d_call: -
cdr3_length: 18
v_call: TRBV2

cdr3_aa: CASSVALRGTYSNEQFF
cdr3_nt: TGTGCCAGCAGCGTAGCGTTAAGGGGAACATATAGCAATGAGCAGTTCTTC
j_call: TRBJ2-1
clone_size: -
d_call: -
cdr3_length: 17
v_call: TRBV9

cdr3_aa: CASSFGGAQDTQYF
cdr3_nt: TGTGCCAGCAGTTTTGGGGGGGCGCAAGATACGCAGTATTTT
j_call: TRBJ2-3
clone_size: -
d_call: -
cdr3_length: 14
v_call: TRBV28

cdr3_aa: CASGLEGTSYNEQFF
cdr3_nt: TGTGCCAGCGGACTCGAGGGGACTTCGTACAATGAGCAGTTCTTC
j_call: TRBJ2-1
clone_size: -
d_call: -
cdr3_length: 15
v_call: TRBV28

cdr3_aa: CASSLGSYTGELFF
cdr3_nt: TGTGCCAGCAGCTTGGGGAGTTACACCGGGGAGCTGTTTTTT
j_call: TRBJ2-2
clone_size: -
d_call: -
cdr3_length: 14
v_call: TRBV5-8

cdr3_aa: CASSSVNTIYF
cdr3_nt: TGTGCCAGCAGTTCCGTAAACACCATATATTTT
j_call: TRBJ1-3
clone_size: -
d_call: -
cdr3_length: 11
v_call: TRBV13

cdr3_aa: CASSPAGNTIYF
cdr3_nt: TGTGCCAGCTCACCAGCAGGGAACACCATATATTTT
j_call: TRBJ1-3
clone_size: -
d_call: -
cdr3_length: 12
v_call: TRBV18

cdr3_aa: CASSPQGGFYTEAFF
cdr3_nt: TGTGCCAGCAGCCCCCAGGGTGGGTTCTACACTGAAGCTTTCTTT
j_call: TRBJ1-1
clone_size: once
d_call: -
cdr3_length: 15
v_call: TRBV7-6

cdr3_aa: CASRGSSGALYEQYF
cdr3_nt: TGTGCCAGTAGGGGTTCTAGCGGAGCCCTTTACGAGCAGTACTTC
j_call: TRBJ2-7
clone_size: -
d_call: TRBD2
cdr3_length: 15
v_call: TRBV19

cdr3_aa: CASGTEYNEKLFF
cdr3_nt: TGTGCCAGTGGGACAGAATATAATGAAAAACTGTTTTTT
j_call: TRBJ1-4
clone_size: -
d_call: TRBD1
cdr3_length: 13
v_call: TRBV2

cdr3_aa: CASSPQSTDTQYF
cdr3_nt: TGTGCCAGCAGCCCTCAGAGCACAGATACGCAGTATTTT
j_call: TRBJ2-3
clone_size: -
d_call: -
cdr3_length: 13
v_call: TRBV7-9

cdr3_aa: CASSLTQGTAMSGYTF
cdr3_nt: TGTGCCAGCAGTTTGACCCAGGGGACGGCTATGTCTGGCTACACCTTC
j_call: TRBJ1-2
clone_size: few
d_call: -
cdr3_length: 16
v_call: TRBV7-3

cdr3_aa: CASRQTGGSKDTQYF
cdr3_nt: TGTGCCAGCCGCCAAACGGGGGGCTCTAAAGATACGCAGTATTTT
j_call: TRBJ2-3
clone_size: -
d_call: -
cdr3_length: 15
v_call: TRBV6-5

cdr3_aa: CASSTRLITEAFF
cdr3_nt: TGTGCCAGCAGTACTCGCCTCATCACTGAAGCTTTCTTT
j_call: TRBJ1-1
clone_size: -
d_call: -
cdr3_length: 13
v_call: TRBV6-1

cdr3_aa: CASSLRAGAIFF
cdr3_nt: TGTGCCAGCAGCTTAAGGGCTGGGGCGATCTTCTTT
j_call: TRBJ1-1
clone_size: once
d_call: -
cdr3_length: 12
v_call: TRBV7-2

cdr3_aa: CASSLALRRETQYF
cdr3_nt: TGTGCCAGCAGCTTAGCGTTGCGGAGGGAGACCCAGTACTTC
j_call: TRBJ2-5
clone_size: once
d_call: -
cdr3_length: 14
v_call: TRBV5-4

cdr3_aa: CSVGGLAGEETQYF
cdr3_nt: TGCAGCGTTGGAGGACTAGCGGGAGAAGAGACCCAGTACTTC
j_call: TRBJ2-5
clone_size: -
d_call: TRBD2
cdr3_length: 14
v_call: TRBV29-1

cdr3_aa: CASSYEVTSNTGELFF
cdr3_nt: TGTGCCAGCAGTTACGAGGTTACCTCGAACACCGGGGAGCTGTTTTTT
j_call: TRBJ2-2
clone_size: once
d_call: -
cdr3_length: 16
v_call: TRBV6-6

cdr3_aa: CSARLYNEQFF
cdr3_nt: TGCAGTGCTAGACTATACAATGAGCAGTTCTTC
j_call: TRBJ2-1
clone_size: -
d_call: -
cdr3_length: 11
v_call: TRBV20-1

cdr3_aa: CTSSQGLLNTGELFF
cdr3_nt: TGCACCAGCAGCCAGGGACTACTGAACACCGGGGAGCTGTTTTTT
j_call: TRBJ2-2
clone_size: -
d_call: -
cdr3_length: 15
v_call: TRBV1

cdr3_aa: CAIQPQGSYEQYF
cdr3_nt: TGTGCCATTCAGCCCCAGGGCTCCTACGAGCAGTACTTC
j_call: TRBJ2-7
clone_size: -
d_call: -
cdr3_length: 13
v_call: TRBV10-3

cdr3_aa: CASHQGRNTEAFF
cdr3_nt: TGTGCCAGCCACCAGGGGCGTAACACTGAAGCTTTCTTT
j_call: TRBJ1-1
clone_size: -
d_call: -
cdr3_length: 13
v_call: TRBV25-1

cdr3_aa: CASSYYGRGTEAFF
cdr3_nt: TGTGCCAGCAGTTACTATGGAAGGGGGACTGAAGCTTTCTTT
j_call: TRBJ1-1
clone_size: -
d_call: -
cdr3_length: 14
v_call: TRBV6-5

cdr3_aa: CASSLANTIYF
cdr3_nt: TGTGCCAGCAGCCTGGCAAACACCATATATTTT
j_call: TRBJ1-3
clone_size: -
d_call: -
cdr3_length: 11
v_call: TRBV9

cdr3_aa: CASSLKREGENTEAFF
cdr3_nt: TGTGCCAGCAGCCTCAAAAGGGAGGGGGAAAACACTGAAGCTTTCTTT
j_call: TRBJ1-1
clone_size: once
d_call: -
cdr3_length: 16
v_call: TRBV21-1

cdr3_aa: CASSFAGQSYEQYF
cdr3_nt: TGTGCCAGCAGCTTCGCGGGACAGAGCTACGAGCAGTACTTC
j_call: TRBJ2-7
clone_size: -
d_call: -
cdr3_length: 14
v_call: TRBV11-2

cdr3_aa: CASSFWTNTGELFF
cdr3_nt: TGTGCCAGCAGTTTTTGGACAAACACCGGGGAGCTGTTTTTT
j_call: TRBJ2-2
clone_size: -
d_call: -
cdr3_length: 14
v_call: TRBV6-1

cdr3_aa: CASSPGQGRNEQFF
cdr3_nt: TGTGCCAGCAGCCCGGGACAGGGGAGGAATGAGCAGTTCTTC
j_call: TRBJ2-1
clone_size: -
d_call: TRBD1
cdr3_length: 14
v_call: TRBV9

cdr3_aa: CASSRRGTMAYNSPLHF
cdr3_nt: TGTGCCAGCAGCCGAAGGGGGACAATGGCCTATAATTCACCCCTCCACTTT
j_call: TRBJ1-6
clone_size: -
d_call: -
cdr3_length: 17
v_call: TRBV7-6

cdr3_aa: CASRDRGAQKLFF
cdr3_nt: TGCGCCAGCAGAGACAGGGGGGCCCAAAAACTGTTTTTT
j_call: TRBJ1-4
clone_size: few
d_call: TRBD1
cdr3_length: 13
v_call: TRBV4-1

cdr3_aa: CASSPLTGPSNTEAFF
cdr3_nt: TGTGCCAGCTCACCACTGACAGGCCCCTCGAACACTGAAGCTTTCTTT
j_call: TRBJ1-1
clone_size: once
d_call: -
cdr3_length: 16
v_call: TRBV18

cdr3_aa: CASSLGVRGDGYTF
cdr3_nt: TGTGCCAGCAGCTTGGGCGTCAGGGGGGACGGCTACACCTTC
j_call: TRBJ1-2
clone_size: -
d_call: TRBD1
cdr3_length: 14
v_call: TRBV5-4